This entry lists 26 T cell receptor beta chains sequenced from one sample in a study of T-cell reconstitution after alpha-beta-depleted transplantation in children. As it was prepared, the TCRbeta library received unique molecular identifiers. TCRdb re-analysed the PCR reads in MiXCR, keeping a single row per CDR3 protein. This repertoire shows hundreds of thousands of distinct CDR3 sequences, 8.2% found once; its top ten account for under 8%. Sequenced material: PBMCs, mostly from graft donor cells, taken 180 days after TCRalphabeta/CD19-depleted stem cell transplant. These receptor sequences come from a male patient younger than 18 who had a stem cell transplant for acute lymphoblastic leukemia, so the T cells may come from the graft donor.

The sample holds many counts of this clonotype. The chain is built from TRBV25-1 and TRBJ2-7, with D unresolved. In germline, CDR1 is MGHDK, CDR2 SYGVNS. The CDR3 length is 11 residues. V lost 4 bases and J lost 6, with 7 bases in between. The DNA for the CDR3 is TGTGCCAGCAGTGTTAATGGCGAGCAGTACTTC. Translating gives CASSVNGEQYF.

A word on this clonotype: A much larger clone lies a single base off, so this may be a read error. The chain combines TRBV20-1 with TRBJ1-4, with a possible D match to TRBD1 (5 bases). V gave up 1 base and J gave up 7 bases, with 19 bases separating them. Germline V gives CDR1 DFQATT, CDR2 SNEGSKA (reference sequence). The CDR3 is 16 residues long. The CDR3 nucleotides read TGCAGTGCTAGAGTGGACGACGGGGGGTGGGCTGAAAAACTGTTTTTT. The encoded protein is CSARVDDGGWAEKLFF.

The rearrangement uses TRBV18 and TRBJ2-3; 12 bases fit TRBD2. This CDR3 is built from 18 residues. Germline assignment: CDR1 KGHSH and CDR2 LQKENI. The V segment lost 3 bases and the J segment 3 bases; nucleotides outside the gene matches: 10. CDR3 amino acids: CASSPGTSGPLTTDTQYF. The CDR3 DNA is TGTGCCAGCTCACCGGGGACTAGCGGGCCCTTGACGACAGATACGCAGTATTTT.

This clonotype was counted many times. The chain couples TRBV4-2 to TRBJ2-7, with TRBD2 matching over 13 bases. V shed 0 bases, J shed 6 bases, and the junction held 5 bases outside the gene matches. This CDR3 spans 16 amino acids. CDR1 and CDR2 from the germline V gene are LGHNA and YNFKEQ. CDR3 nucleotide sequence: TGTGCCAGCAGCCAAGATCAACTAGCGGGGGGGACCGAGCAGTACTTC. Translating gives CASSQDQLAGGTEQYF.

This clonotype appeared many times. This sequence joins TRBV4-1 and TRBJ1-2, with D possibly matching TRBD1 (6 bases). The ends were cut back, 4 bases at V and 1 base at J, with 10 bases in the middle. Looked up from germline, CDR1 is MGHRA and CDR2 is YSYEKL. The CDR3 spans 14 residues. The CDR3 is CASSRPGHNYGYTF. Here the CDR3 DNA reads TGCGCCAGCAGCCGACCGGGACATAACTATGGCTACACCTTC.

This clonotype was recorded at least ten times. The chain recombines TRBV5-5 with TRBJ2-6; TRBD2 matches 12 bases. There are 17 residues in the CDR3. Losses at the gene ends were 3 bases for V and 2 bases for J; bases not matched to a gene: 3. CDR1 is SGHKS and CDR2 is YYEKEE in the germline V gene (reference sequence). The CDR3 here is CASSSLAGGTGANVLTF. The CDR3 DNA reads as TGTGCCAGCAGCTCACTAGCGGGAGGAACTGGGGCCAACGTCCTGACTTTC.

V usage is TRBV30 and J usage is TRBJ2-1; D might be TRBD1 (5 bases). CDR3 length: 12 amino acids. Trimming took off 5 bases at V and 4 bases at J, with 9 bases between the two ends. Germline assignment: CDR1 GTSNPN and CDR2 SVGIG (reference sequence). CDR3 DNA: TGTGCCTGGGGGGCTGTTTACAATGAGCAGTTCTTC. Protein: CAWGAVYNEQFF.

This clonotype was picked up many times. This rearrangement joins TRBV4-2 to TRBJ2-3; D is unclear. CDR1 LGHNA and CDR2 YNFKEQ come from the germline V gene. CDR3 length: 13 amino acids. The V end was cut by 2 bases, the J end by 6 bases, with 9 bases between. Here the CDR3 reads CASSQPPRDTQYF. In DNA form, the CDR3 reads TGTGCCAGCAGCCAACCCCCGCGTGATACGCAGTATTTT.

As concerns this clonotype: A much larger clone differs by one base, so this may be a read error. This rearrangement joins TRBV5-5 to TRBJ2-4, with TRBD2 matching over 13 bases. V shed 4 bases, J shed 6 bases, and the junction held 7 bases outside the gene matches. CDR1 SGHKS and CDR2 YYEKEE come from the germline V gene (reference sequence). The CDR3 has 16 amino acids. CDR3 residues: CASSPLLAGGRNIQYF. CDR3 bases: TGTGCCAGCAGCCCCCTACTAGCGGGGGGGCGAAACATTCAGTACTTC.

This clonotype was detected many times. CDR3 loop: CASSLGGRGNEQFF. The CDR3, as DNA: TGTGCCAGCAGCTTAGGCGGGAGAGGCAATGAGCAGTTCTTC. The chain joins TRBV7-9 to TRBJ2-1; 7 nucleotides align to TRBD2. The CDR3 runs 14 residues. The junction had 3 bases not matched to a gene; V was cut back by 1 base and J by 6 bases. Germline CDR1 reads SEHNR; CDR2 reads FQNEAQ (reference sequence).

This clonotype was observed at least ten times. CDR3 region: CSGTGPTDTQYF. The CDR3 DNA sequence: TGCAGCGGGACAGGGCCCACAGATACGCAGTATTTT. This sequence joins TRBV29-1 and TRBJ2-3; 8 bases agree with TRBD1. Trimming removed 7 bases from V and 2 bases from J; junction bases left unmatched: 2. The CDR3 runs 12 residues. Per germline, CDR1 SQVTM and CDR2 ANQGSEA.

This clonotype was picked up a small number of times. This rearrangement joins TRBV6-2 or TRBV6-3 to TRBJ2-1; 10 nucleotides match TRBD2. The CDR3 is 17 residues long. Trimming at V came to 2 bases and at J to 1 base, leaving 5 bases not matched to a gene. Germline CDR1 MNHEY, CDR2 SVGEGT. The CDR3 loop is CASSYGLAGESYNEQFF. The CDR3, as DNA: TGTGCCAGCAGTTACGGTCTAGCGGGAGAGTCCTACAATGAGCAGTTCTTC.

This clonotype appeared many times. The V call is TRBV7-9, the J call TRBJ2-7, with D hard to call. Germline-derived CDR1 and CDR2 are SEHNR and FQNEAQ (reference sequence). The CDR3 is made up of 14 amino acids. Trimming left V 7 bases short and J 4 bases short, with 17 bases between. CDR3 loop: CASIRAEGRYEQYF. CDR3 DNA sequence: TGTGCCAGCATCCGGGCCGAAGGCAGATACGAGCAGTACTTC.

A note on this clonotype: A read error is possible here, since a much larger clone lies one base away. The chain has TRBV21-1 and TRBJ1-1; the D call in the table, TRBD1, was not verified against the DNA. TRBV21-1 is described as a pseudogene. The CDR3 covers 13 residues. CDR3 amino acids: CATPRWLGTEAFF. The CDR3 bases are TGTGCCACCCCTCGGTGGCTAGGCACTGAAGCTTTCTTT.

Concerning this clonotype: A single base separates this from a much larger clone, so it may be a read error. The rearrangement joins TRBV28 to TRBJ2-7; D could derive from TRBD1 or TRBD2 (5 bases each). Germline loops: CDR1 MDHEN, CDR2 SYDVKM. This CDR3 spans 13 amino acids. Trimming removed 8 bases at V and 7 bases at J, with 18 bases between. This CDR3 is CASGSVAGTEQYF. Here the CDR3 DNA reads TGTGCCAGCGGTTCCGTGGCAGGGACGGAGCAGTACTTC.

This clonotype showed up many times. The V call is TRBV20-1, the J call TRBJ2-5; TRBD2 matches at 7 bases. CDR1 and CDR2 (germline): DFQATT, SNEGSKA (reference sequence). The V and J ends lost 6 bases and 1 base, in that order; junction bases with no gene match: 2. There are 12 residues in the CDR3. This CDR3 reads CSAGLPQETQYF. As DNA, the CDR3 is TGCAGTGCGGGACTACCCCAAGAGACCCAGTACTTC.

The sample holds many counts of this clonotype. CDR3 sequence: CASSPYEQFF. As DNA, the CDR3 is TGTGCCAGCAGCCCGTATGAGCAGTTCTTC. The chain links TRBV7-9 to TRBJ2-1, with D unresolved. Germline values: CDR1 SEHNR, CDR2 FQNEAQ (reference sequence). The CDR3 sequence is 10 residues long. The V and J ends lost 5 bases and 8 bases respectively, with 4 bases between them.

This clonotype has a count of ten or more. V is TRBV2 and J is TRBJ2-6; 7 bases are a match to TRBD1. Germline CDR1 is SNHLY and CDR2 is FYNNEI. The CDR3 is made up of 19 amino acids. The J segment lost 0 bases and the V segment lost 4 bases, leaving 12 bases of the junction unmatched. The CDR3 DNA sequence: TGTGCCAGCAGTGCCTACGGACAGGTTGAACCCTCTGGGGCCAACGTCCTGACTTTC. It specifies CASSAYGQVEPSGANVLTF. The full variable domain, completed using reference TRBV2 and TRBJ2-6, is EPEVTQTPSHQVTQMGQEVILRCVPISNHLYFYWYRQILGQKVEFLVSFYNNEISEKSEIFDDQFSVERPDGSNFTLKIRSTKLEDSAMYFCASSAYGQVEPSGANVLTFGAGSRLTVL.

This clonotype was observed many times. This rearrangement joins TRBV20-1 to TRBJ1-5, with D tentatively TRBD1 (5 bases). The V end lost 1 base, the J end lost 3 bases, and 13 bases lay between the germline ends. The V gene's germline CDR1 is DFQATT and CDR2 SNEGSKA (reference sequence). The CDR3 totals 15 residues. The CDR3 bases are TGCAGTGCTAGAGTTCCCAGGGATCTCAATCAGCCCCAGCATTTT. It codes for CSARVPRDLNQPQHF.

This clonotype has ten or more counts. The genes are TRBV5-1 and TRBJ2-6; TRBD2 matches 8 bases. Germline trimming cut 2 bases from V and 0 bases from J; bases unmatched to any gene: 4. The CDR3 extends over 17 amino acids. Per germline, CDR1 SGHRS and CDR2 YFSETQ. The CDR3 is CASSLLAGLSGANVLTF. The CDR3 DNA reads as TGCGCCAGCAGCTTATTAGCGGGACTCTCTGGGGCCAACGTCCTGACTTTC.

This clonotype was picked up many times. This chain connects TRBV28 to TRBJ2-1; D uncertain. V lost 2 bases to trimming and J lost 2 bases, with 19 bases between them. The germline gives CDR1 MDHEN, CDR2 SYDVKM. This CDR3 has 18 amino acids. The CDR3 sequence is CASSLPLGLGSTYNEQFF. The CDR3, as DNA: TGTGCCAGCAGTTTACCCCTAGGGCTGGGTTCGACCTACAATGAGCAGTTCTTC.

This clonotype was counted ten times or more. The chain recombines TRBV4-1 with TRBJ2-7, with 7 bases that match TRBD1. This CDR3 comprises 15 residues. After removal of 0 bases from V and 0 bases from J, the junction contained 2 bases not matched to a gene. Germline lookup yields CDR1 MGHRA and CDR2 YSYEKL. DNA for the CDR3: TGCGCCAGCAGCCAAGATCGACAGGGCTCCTACGAGCAGTACTTC. Amino acids: CASSQDRQGSYEQYF.

The sample holds many counts of this clonotype. This chain connects TRBV9 to TRBJ2-7; the D gene could be TRBD1 or TRBD2 (6 bases each). V dropped 8 bases and J dropped 3 bases, with 12 bases sitting between them. CDR1 SGDLS and CDR2 YYNGEE come from the germline V gene. The CDR3 has 12 amino acids. CDR3 protein: CASGGLGYEQYF. In nucleotides, the CDR3 is TGTGCCAGTGGGGGGCTCGGCTACGAGCAGTACTTC.

This clonotype occurred many times. The chain carries TRBV2 and TRBJ2-5, with 9 bases matching TRBD1. CDR3 length: 15 amino acids. Germline V lookup: CDR1 SNHLY, CDR2 FYNNEI. The trim removed 5 bases at V and 1 base at J, leaving 5 bases unmatched. The CDR3, as DNA: TGTGCCAGCAGTCGGGACAGGGATCGCCAAGAGACCCAGTACTTC. Amino acid sequence: CASSRDRDRQETQYF.

This clonotype has ten or more counts. This sequence joins TRBV5-1 and TRBJ2-1; D not certain. The CDR3 consists of 11 residues. Deletions cut 2 bases from V and 9 bases from J, with 6 bases between. Germline V gene data show CDR1 as SGHRS and CDR2 as YFSETQ. The CDR3 reads CASSLPGEQFF. The CDR3 DNA follows: TGCGCCAGCAGCTTACCGGGTGAGCAGTTCTTC.

There are many counts of this clonotype. This rearrangement joins TRBV29-1 to TRBJ1-1, with D maybe TRBD1 (5 bases). There are 13 residues in the CDR3. Germline V gene sequence: CDR1 SQVTM, CDR2 ANQGSEA. Trimming cost V 4 bases and J 0 bases, with 9 bases left between them. CDR3 in amino acids: CSVADRMNTEAFF. CDR3 coding DNA: TGCAGCGTTGCCGACAGAATGAACACTGAAGCTTTCTTT.